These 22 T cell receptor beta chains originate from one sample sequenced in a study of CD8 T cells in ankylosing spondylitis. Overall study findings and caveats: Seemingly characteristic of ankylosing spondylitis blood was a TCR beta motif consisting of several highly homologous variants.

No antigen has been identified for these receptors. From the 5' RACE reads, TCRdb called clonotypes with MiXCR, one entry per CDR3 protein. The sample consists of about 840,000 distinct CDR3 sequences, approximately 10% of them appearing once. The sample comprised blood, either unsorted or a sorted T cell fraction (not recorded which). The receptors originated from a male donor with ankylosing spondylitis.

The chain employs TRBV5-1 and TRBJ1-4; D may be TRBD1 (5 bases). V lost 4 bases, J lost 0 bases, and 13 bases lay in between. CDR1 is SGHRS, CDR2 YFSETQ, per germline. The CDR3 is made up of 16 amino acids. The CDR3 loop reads CASSPAPGTTNEKLFF. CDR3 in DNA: TGCGCCAGCAGCCCGGCCCCAGGGACAACTAATGAAAAACTGTTTTTT.

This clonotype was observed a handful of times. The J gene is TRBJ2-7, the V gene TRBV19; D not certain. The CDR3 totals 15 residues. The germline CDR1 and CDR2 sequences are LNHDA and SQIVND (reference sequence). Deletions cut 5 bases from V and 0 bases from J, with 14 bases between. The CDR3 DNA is TGTGCCAGTAGTGAGTGGCCGGCAATCTCCTACGAGCAGTACTTC. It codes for CASSEWPAISYEQYF. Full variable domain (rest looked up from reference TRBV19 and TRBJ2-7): DGGITQSPKYLFRKEGQNVTLSCEQNLNHDAMYWYRQDPGQGLRLIYYSQIVNDFQKGDIAEGYSVSREKKESFPLTVTSAQKNPTAFYLCASSEWPAISYEQYFGPGTRLTVT.

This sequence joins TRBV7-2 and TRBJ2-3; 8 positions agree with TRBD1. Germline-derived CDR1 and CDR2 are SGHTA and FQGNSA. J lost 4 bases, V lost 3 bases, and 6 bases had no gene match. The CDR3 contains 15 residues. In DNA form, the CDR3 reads TGTGCCAGCAGCTTCGGACAGGGCGAGGCAGATACGCAGTATTTT. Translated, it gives CASSFGQGEADTQYF.

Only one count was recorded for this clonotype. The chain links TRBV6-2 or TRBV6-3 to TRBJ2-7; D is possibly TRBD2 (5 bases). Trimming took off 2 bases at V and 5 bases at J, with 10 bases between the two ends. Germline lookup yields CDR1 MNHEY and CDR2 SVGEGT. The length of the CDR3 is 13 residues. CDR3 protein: CASSYVSGNEQYF. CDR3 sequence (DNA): TGTGCCAGCAGTTACGTCTCGGGGAACGAGCAGTACTTC.

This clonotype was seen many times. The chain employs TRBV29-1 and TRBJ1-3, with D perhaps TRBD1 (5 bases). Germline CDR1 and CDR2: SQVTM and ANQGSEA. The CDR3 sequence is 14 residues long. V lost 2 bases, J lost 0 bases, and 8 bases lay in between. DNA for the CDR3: TGCAGCGTTGAACAGGGTTTCTCTGGAAACACCATATATTTT. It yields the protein CSVEQGFSGNTIYF.

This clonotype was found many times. This CDR3 reads CASSQTVVAGGTQYF. The CDR3 DNA reads as TGTGCCAGCAGCCAAACGGTTGTTGCGGGAGGGACGCAGTATTTT. The J gene is TRBJ2-3, the V gene TRBV7-2; 9 bases map to TRBD2. Trimming cost V 5 bases and J 9 bases; bases outside gene matches: 12. This CDR3 spans 15 amino acids. Germline V gene sequence: CDR1 SGHTA, CDR2 FQGNSA.

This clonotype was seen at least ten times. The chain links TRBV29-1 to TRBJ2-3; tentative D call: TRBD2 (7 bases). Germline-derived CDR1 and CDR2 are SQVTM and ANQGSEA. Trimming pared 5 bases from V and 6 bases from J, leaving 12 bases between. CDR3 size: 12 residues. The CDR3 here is CSVSGGGDTQYF. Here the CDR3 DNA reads TGCAGCGTTTCGGGGGGCGGGGATACGCAGTATTTT.

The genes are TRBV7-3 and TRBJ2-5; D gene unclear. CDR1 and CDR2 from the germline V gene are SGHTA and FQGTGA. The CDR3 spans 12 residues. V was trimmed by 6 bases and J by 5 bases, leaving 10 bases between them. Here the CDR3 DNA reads TGTGCCAGCAGTTCCCACGGGGAGACCCAGTACTTC. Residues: CASSSHGETQYF.

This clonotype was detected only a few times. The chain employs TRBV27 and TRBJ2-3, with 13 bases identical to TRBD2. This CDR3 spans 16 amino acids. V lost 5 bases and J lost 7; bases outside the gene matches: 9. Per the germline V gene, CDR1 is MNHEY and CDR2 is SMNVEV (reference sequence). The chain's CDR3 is CASSKRTSGGLNTQYF. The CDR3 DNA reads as TGTGCCAGCAGTAAAAGGACTAGCGGGGGACTGAATACGCAGTATTTT.

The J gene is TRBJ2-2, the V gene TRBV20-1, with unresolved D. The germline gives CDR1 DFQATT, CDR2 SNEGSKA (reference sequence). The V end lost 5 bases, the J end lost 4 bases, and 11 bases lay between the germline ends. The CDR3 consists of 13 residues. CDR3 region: CSARQTLTGELFF. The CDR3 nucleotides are TGCAGTGCTCGTCAGACACTCACCGGGGAGCTGTTTTTT.

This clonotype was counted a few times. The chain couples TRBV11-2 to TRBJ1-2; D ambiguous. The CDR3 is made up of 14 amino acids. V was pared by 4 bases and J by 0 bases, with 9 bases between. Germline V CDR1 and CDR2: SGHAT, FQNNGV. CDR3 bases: TGTGCCAGCAGCTCCGCCCCATCTAACTATGGCTACACCTTC. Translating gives CASSSAPSNYGYTF.

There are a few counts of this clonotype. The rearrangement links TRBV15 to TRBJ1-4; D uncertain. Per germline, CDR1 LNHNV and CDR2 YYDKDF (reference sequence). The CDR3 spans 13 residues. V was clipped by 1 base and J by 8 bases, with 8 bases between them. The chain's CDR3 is CATSRGESEKLFF. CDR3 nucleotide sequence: TGTGCCACCAGCAGAGGGGAAAGCGAAAAACTGTTTTTT.

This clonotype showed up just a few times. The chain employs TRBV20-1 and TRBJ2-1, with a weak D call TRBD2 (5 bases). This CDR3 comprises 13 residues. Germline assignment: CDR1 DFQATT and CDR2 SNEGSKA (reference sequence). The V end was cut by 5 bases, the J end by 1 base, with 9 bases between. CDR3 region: CSALPGSYNEQFF. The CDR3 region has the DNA TGCAGTGCTCTCCCGGGGTCCTACAATGAGCAGTTCTTC.

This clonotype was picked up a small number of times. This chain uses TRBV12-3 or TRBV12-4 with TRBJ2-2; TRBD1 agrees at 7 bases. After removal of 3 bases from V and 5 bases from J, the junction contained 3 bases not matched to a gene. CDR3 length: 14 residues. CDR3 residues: CASSLRGQTGELFF. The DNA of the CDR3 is TGTGCCAGCAGTTTGAGGGGGCAAACCGGGGAGCTGTTTTTT.

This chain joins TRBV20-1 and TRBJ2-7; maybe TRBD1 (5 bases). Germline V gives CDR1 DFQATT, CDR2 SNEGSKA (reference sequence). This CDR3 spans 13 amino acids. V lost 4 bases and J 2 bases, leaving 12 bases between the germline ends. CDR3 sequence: CSAMAGLTYEQYF. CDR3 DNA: TGCAGTGCTATGGCAGGGTTAACCTACGAGCAGTACTTC.

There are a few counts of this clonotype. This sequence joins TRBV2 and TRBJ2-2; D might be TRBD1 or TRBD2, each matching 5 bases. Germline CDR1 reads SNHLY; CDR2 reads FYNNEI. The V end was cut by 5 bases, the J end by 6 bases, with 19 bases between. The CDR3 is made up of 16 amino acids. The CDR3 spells CASSPRGSNNPGELFF. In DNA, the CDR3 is TGTGCCAGCAGTCCCCGGGGCTCCAACAACCCCGGGGAGCTGTTTTTT.

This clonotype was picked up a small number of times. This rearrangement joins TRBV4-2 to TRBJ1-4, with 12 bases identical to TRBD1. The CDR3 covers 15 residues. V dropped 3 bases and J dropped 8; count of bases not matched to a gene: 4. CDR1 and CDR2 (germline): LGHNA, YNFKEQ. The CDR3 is CASSHGDRGREKLFF. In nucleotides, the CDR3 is TGTGCCAGCAGCCACGGGGACAGGGGGCGAGAAAAACTGTTTTTT.

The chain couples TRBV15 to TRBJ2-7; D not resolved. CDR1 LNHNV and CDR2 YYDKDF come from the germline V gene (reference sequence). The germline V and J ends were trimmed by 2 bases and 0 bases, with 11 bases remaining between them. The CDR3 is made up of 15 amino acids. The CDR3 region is CATSRLLRSSYEQYF. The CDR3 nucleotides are TGTGCCACCAGCAGACTACTGAGGAGCTCCTACGAGCAGTACTTC.

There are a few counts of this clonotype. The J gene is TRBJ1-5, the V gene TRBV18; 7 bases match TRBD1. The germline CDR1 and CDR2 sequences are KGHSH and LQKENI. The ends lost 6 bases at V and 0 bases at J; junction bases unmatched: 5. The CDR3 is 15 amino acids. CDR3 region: CASSEDRNSNQPQHF. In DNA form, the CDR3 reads TGTGCCAGCTCGGAGGACAGGAATAGCAATCAGCCCCAGCATTTT.

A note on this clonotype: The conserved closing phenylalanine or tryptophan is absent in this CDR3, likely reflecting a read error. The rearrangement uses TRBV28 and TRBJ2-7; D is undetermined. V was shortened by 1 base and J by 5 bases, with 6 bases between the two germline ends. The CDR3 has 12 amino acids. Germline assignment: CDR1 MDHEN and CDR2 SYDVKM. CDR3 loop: CASSLYLDEQYL. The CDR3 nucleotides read TGTGCCAGCAGTTTATATCTCGACGAGCAGTACTTA.

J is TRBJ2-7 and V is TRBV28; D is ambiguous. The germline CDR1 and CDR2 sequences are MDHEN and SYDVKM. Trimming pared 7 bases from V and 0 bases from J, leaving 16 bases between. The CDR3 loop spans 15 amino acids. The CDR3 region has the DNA TGTGCCAGCAATACTGTAGCTCTATCCTCCTACGAGCAGTACTTC. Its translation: CASNTVALSSYEQYF.

The CDR3 region is CSENRNAGEQFF. Written as DNA, the CDR3 is TGCAGCGAGAACAGGAACGCCGGTGAGCAGTTCTTC. The chain uses TRBV29-1 and TRBJ2-1; maybe TRBD1 (5 bases). The CDR3 loop spans 12 amino acids. Germline CDR1 and CDR2: SQVTM and ANQGSEA. V was cut by 7 bases and J by 9 bases, with 16 bases left in between.